A single sample gave rise to the 32 T cell receptor beta chains below, sequenced in a study of T-cell memory formation after mild COVID-19. TCRdb reprocessed the 5' RACE reads via MiXCR and lists one record per CDR3 protein. The sample includes 190,000 or so distinct CDR3 sequences, around a fifth of them seen just once. Sequencing used PBMCs or a T cell subset sorted from them (not recorded which). The receptor source for this set is an adult woman who had mild COVID-19 (a few samples of this study predate the infection). Cell type and time point are not known.

V and J are TRBV5-1 and TRBJ2-3; 10 positions agree with TRBD2. After removal of 4 bases from V and 2 bases from J, the junction contained 4 bases not matched to a gene. This CDR3 is built from 15 residues. Germline loops: CDR1 SGHRS, CDR2 YFSETQ. DNA for the CDR3: TGCGCCAGCAGCCTAGCGGGGGTGTTCACAGATACGCAGTATTTT. Translation gives CASSLAGVFTDTQYF.

V usage is TRBV9 and J usage is TRBJ2-7; TRBD2 matches at 10 bases. V shed 0 bases and J 3 bases; nucleotides not matched to a gene: 3. Germline CDR1 SGDLS, CDR2 YYNGEE. The CDR3 sequence is 15 residues long. CDR3 sequence reads: CASSVGASGSYEQYF. In DNA form, the CDR3 reads TGTGCCAGCAGCGTAGGAGCTAGCGGGAGCTACGAGCAGTACTTC.

This clonotype was seen a handful of times. In nucleotides, the CDR3 is TGTGCCAGCAGCGCTTCGGGGGGAGGATACAATGAGCAGTTCTTC. Translating it yields CASSASGGGYNEQFF. This chain uses TRBV9 with TRBJ2-1; 7 bases line up with TRBD2. This CDR3 comprises 15 residues. Germline CDR1 and CDR2: SGDLS and YYNGEE. The trim removed 3 bases at V and 4 bases at J, leaving 7 bases unmatched.

The CDR3 reads CASSYGPYNEQFF. The CDR3 DNA is TGTGCCAGCAGTTATGGTCCCTACAATGAGCAGTTCTTC. This rearrangement joins TRBV6-5 to TRBJ2-1; D remains unclear. V was shortened by 3 bases and J by 2 bases, with 5 bases between the two germline ends. The germline CDR1 and CDR2 sequences are MNHEY and SVGAGI. The CDR3 length is 13 residues.

V is TRBV7-9 and J is TRBJ2-7; the D is unclear. This CDR3 has 11 amino acids. Trimming left V 1 base short and J 5 bases short, with 3 bases between. Germline V gene data show CDR1 as SEHNR and CDR2 as FQNEAQ (reference sequence). The CDR3 sequence: CASSLGDEQYF. In nucleotides, the CDR3 is TGTGCCAGCAGCTTAGGCGACGAGCAGTACTTC.

The genes are TRBV9 and TRBJ2-7, with 8 bases fitting TRBD2. Losses at the gene ends were 3 bases for V and 7 bases for J; bases not matched to a gene: 0. This CDR3 has 11 amino acids. Germline CDR1 is SGDLS and CDR2 is YYNGEE. CDR3 sequence: CASSGGGEQYF. The CDR3 DNA reads TGTGCCAGCAGCGGCGGGGGGGAGCAGTACTTC.

This chain joins TRBV4-3 and TRBJ2-3; D not resolved. CDR3 length: 16 residues. The ends were cut back, 0 bases at V and 5 bases at J, with 15 bases in the middle. Germline-derived CDR1 and CDR2 are LGHNA and YSLEER. DNA for the CDR3: TGCGCCAGCAGCCAAGATTCTAATAGGCCCGGAGATACGCAGTATTTT. Its protein product is CASSQDSNRPGDTQYF.

This clonotype was counted ten times or more. The chain uses TRBV7-8 and TRBJ2-1; 8 bases map to TRBD1. V lost 1 base, J lost 8 bases, and 13 bases stayed unmatched. The CDR3 has 17 residues. Germline assignment: CDR1 SGHVS and CDR2 FQNEAQ. Written as DNA, the CDR3 is TGTGCCAGCAGCTTAGGGTACCGGACAGGGCCTATGGATGAGCAGTTCTTC. Protein: CASSLGYRTGPMDEQFF. Supplemented by reference TRBV7-8 and TRBJ2-1, the full variable domain reads GAGVSQSPRYKVAKRGQDVALRCDPISGHVSLFWYQQALGQGPEFLTYFQNEAQLDKSGLPSDRFFAERPEGSVSTLKIQRTQQEDSAVYLCASSLGYRTGPMDEQFFGPGTRLTVL.

This sequence joins TRBV6-2 or TRBV6-3 and TRBJ2-1; D call uncertain. Trimming cost V 2 bases and J 7 bases, with 6 bases left between them. CDR1 and CDR2 from the germline V gene are MNHEY and SVGEGT. The CDR3 sequence is 12 residues long. CDR3 nucleotide sequence: TGTGCCAGCAGTTACCCGCAGAATGAGCAGTTCTTC. Protein: CASSYPQNEQFF.

This chain uses TRBV12-3 or TRBV12-4 with TRBJ1-2; 12 bases match TRBD1. The V gene end was trimmed by 7 bases and the J gene end by 5 bases; junction bases not matched to a gene: 11. The CDR3 totals 16 residues. This CDR3 is CASTLTGTGGTYGYTF. CDR3 coding DNA: TGTGCCAGCACCTTAACCGGGACAGGGGGCACGTATGGCTACACCTTC.

This clonotype appeared many times. The DNA of the CDR3 is TGTGCCAGCAGTTTATTACAGGGCCGGGAGCAGTACTTC. It is translated as CASSLLQGREQYF. This chain links TRBV27 with TRBJ2-7, with D possibly being TRBD1 (6 bases). The length of the CDR3 is 13 residues. Trimming left V 1 base short and J 7 bases short, with 11 bases between. Germline V gene data show CDR1 as MNHEY and CDR2 as SMNVEV (reference sequence).

This clonotype was observed a handful of times. The rearrangement joins TRBV29-1 to TRBJ1-1; perhaps TRBD1 as D (6 bases). The V end was cut by 6 bases, the J end by 1 base, with 18 bases between. There are 15 residues in the CDR3. The germline V gene encodes CDR1 SQVTM and CDR2 ANQGSEA. The CDR3 coding sequence is TGCAGCGTCCCAAGGGTGGGGGCGACGAACACTGAAGCTTTCTTT. Translating gives CSVPRVGATNTEAFF.

The V gene is TRBV3-1, the J gene TRBJ2-5; D unresolved. Trimming removed 0 bases at V and 1 base at J, with 3 bases between. Germline loops: CDR1 LGHDT, CDR2 YNNKEL (reference sequence). The length of the CDR3 is 13 residues. CDR3 sequence: CASSQDVQETQYF. CDR3 DNA sequence: TGTGCCAGCAGCCAAGATGTCCAAGAGACCCAGTACTTC.

The V gene is TRBV5-1, the J gene TRBJ2-7; 7 nucleotides agree with TRBD2. V trimming: 0 bases; J trimming: 2 bases; junction bases outside the gene matches: 5. CDR1 and CDR2 from the germline V gene are SGHRS and YFSETQ. The length of the CDR3 is 15 residues. The CDR3 coding sequence is TGCGCCAGCAGCTTGGGAACTAGCGACCCCTACGAGCAGTACTTC. It yields the protein CASSLGTSDPYEQYF.

This clonotype was found many times. As DNA, the CDR3 is TGTGCCAGCAGTTTTGGGACCTACGAGCAGTACTTC. As protein: CASSFGTYEQYF. The chain combines TRBV12-3 or TRBV12-4 with TRBJ2-7; D unresolved. V was trimmed by 3 bases and J by 2 bases, leaving 5 bases between them. The CDR3 runs 12 residues.

This clonotype appeared a few times. The V and J genes are TRBV4-1 and TRBJ2-7; 7 nucleotides align to TRBD2. This CDR3 region has 15 residues. V shed 1 base, J shed 2 bases, and the junction held 5 bases outside the gene matches. Germline CDR1 reads MGHRA; CDR2 reads YSYEKL. The CDR3 is CASSQVAGTTYEQYF. The CDR3 bases are TGCGCCAGCAGCCAAGTTGCGGGGACTACCTACGAGCAGTACTTC.

This clonotype was detected a few times. The chain couples TRBV5-1 to TRBJ1-1; D is ambiguous. CDR3 length equals 14 residues. V was trimmed by 1 base and J by 3 bases, leaving 10 bases between them. The germline CDR1 and CDR2 sequences are SGHRS and YFSETQ. This CDR3 is CASSLWVLDTEAFF. CDR3 nucleotides: TGCGCCAGCAGCTTGTGGGTTCTTGACACTGAAGCTTTCTTT.

This rearrangement joins TRBV28 to TRBJ2-6; the D is unclear. The CDR3 extends over 13 amino acids. The V gene's germline CDR1 is MDHEN and CDR2 SYDVKM. The V end was cut by 8 bases, the J end by 4 bases, with 9 bases between. The CDR3 DNA is TGTGCCAGCCATATTAGGGGGGCCAACGTCCTGACTTTC. Its translation: CASHIRGANVLTF.

This clonotype was observed many times. CDR3 sequence: CASSYSRGVQETQYF. Here the CDR3 DNA reads TGTGCCAGCAGCTACAGTAGGGGAGTTCAAGAGACCCAGTACTTC. V usage is TRBV7-9 and J usage is TRBJ2-5, with D tentatively TRBD1 or TRBD2 (5 bases each). CDR1 is SEHNR and CDR2 is FQNEAQ in the germline V gene (reference sequence). V was trimmed by 4 bases and J by 2 bases, leaving 14 bases between them. The CDR3 runs 15 residues. Filled out from reference TRBV7-9 and TRBJ2-5, the complete variable domain reads DTGVSQNPRHKITKRGQNVTFRCDPISEHNRLYWYRQTLGQGPEFLTYFQNEAQLEKSRLLSDRFSAERPKGSFSTLEIQRTEQGDSAMYLCASSYSRGVQETQYFGPGTRLLVL.

This sequence joins TRBV21-1 and TRBJ2-3; the table assigns TRBD2, which was not confirmed against the DNA. TRBV21-1 is labeled a pseudogene. This CDR3 spans 18 amino acids. Here the CDR3 DNA reads TGTGCCAGCAGCACCCCTAGACTAGCGGGGGAGCCCACAGATACGCAGTATTTT. Translation gives CASSTPRLAGEPTDTQYF.

This clonotype has just a few counts. The chain links TRBV21-1 to TRBJ2-1; the D call of TRBD2 is as the table states it, not checked on the DNA. TRBV21-1 is termed a pseudogene. The CDR3 has 14 amino acids. This chain's CDR3 is CASSLKGLRNEQFF. CDR3 in DNA: TGTGCCAGCAGCCTGAAGGGACTGAGGAATGAGCAGTTCTTC.

This clonotype was observed once. The CDR3: CASSQRTSGYEQYF. The CDR3, as DNA: TGTGCCAGCAGCCAAAGGACTAGCGGCTACGAGCAGTACTTC. The rearrangement joins TRBV12-3 or TRBV12-4 to TRBJ2-7; 10 bases map to TRBD2. V was clipped by 6 bases and J by 3 bases; unmatched bases: 5. The CDR3 totals 14 residues.

The chain links TRBV29-1 to TRBJ1-4, with a tentative D call TRBD1 (6 bases). Trimming pared 7 bases from V and 8 bases from J, leaving 17 bases between. The CDR3 has 13 amino acids. Per germline, CDR1 SQVTM and CDR2 ANQGSEA. The CDR3 DNA sequence: TGCAGCGCAGCCGGGAGGGACAACGAAAAACTGTTTTTT. Protein sequence: CSAAGRDNEKLFF.

This clonotype was seen more than once but under ten times. The chain employs TRBV2 and TRBJ2-1; 11 bases line up with TRBD1. Trimming cost V 7 bases and J 7 bases; bases outside gene matches: 12. Germline values: CDR1 SNHLY, CDR2 FYNNEI. This CDR3 region has 16 residues. The CDR3 is CASTAEGTGGGNEQFF. CDR3 coding DNA: TGTGCCAGCACCGCGGAGGGGACAGGGGGTGGAAATGAGCAGTTCTTC.

This clonotype came up many times. The J gene is TRBJ2-3, the V gene TRBV15; the D gene is possibly TRBD2 (6 bases). CDR3 length: 16 residues. V lost 1 base and J 3 bases, leaving 14 bases between the germline ends. From germline, CDR1 is LNHNV and CDR2 YYDKDF (reference sequence). CDR3 in amino acids: CATSRAGTPNTDTQYF. The DNA of the CDR3 is TGTGCCACCAGCAGAGCCGGGACTCCGAATACAGATACGCAGTATTTT.

This clonotype was found a few times. The chain links TRBV24-1 to TRBJ2-2; D perhaps matches TRBD1 (5 bases). The V end lost 5 bases, the J end lost 0 bases, and 9 bases lay between the germline ends. CDR3 size: 15 residues. Germline lookup yields CDR1 KGHDR and CDR2 SFDVKD. CDR3 in amino acids: CATSGSGTNTGELFF. In nucleotides, the CDR3 is TGTGCCACCAGTGGATCAGGGACGAACACCGGGGAGCTGTTTTTT.

A few counts support this clonotype. The V call is TRBV6-6, the J call TRBJ2-7; TRBD2 agrees at 8 bases. Germline V gene sequence: CDR1 MNHNY, CDR2 SVGAGI (reference sequence). This CDR3 is built from 12 residues. J was trimmed by 6 bases and V by 7 bases; bases with no gene match: 5. CDR3: CASTPGGGEQYF. Written as DNA, the CDR3 is TGTGCCAGCACCCCGGGAGGGGGCGAGCAGTACTTC.

The V gene is TRBV12-3 or TRBV12-4, the J gene TRBJ1-1; D unclear. CDR3 length: 12 residues. The V end was cut by 3 bases, the J end by 6 bases, with 8 bases between. CDR3 nucleotides: TGTGCCAGCAGTTTGTTCCCGGCTGAAGCTTTCTTT. This sequence encodes CASSLFPAEAFF.

This clonotype was counted only a few times. V and J are TRBV29-1 and TRBJ2-1, with TRBD1 matching 9 bases. This CDR3 has 15 amino acids. CDR1 and CDR2 (germline): SQVTM, ANQGSEA. The junction had 4 bases not matched to a gene; V was cut back by 4 bases and J by 0 bases. This CDR3 reads CSVGQGVFSYNEQFF. CDR3 bases: TGCAGCGTTGGACAGGGGGTCTTCTCCTACAATGAGCAGTTCTTC.

V is TRBV5-6 and J is TRBJ2-7, with 14 bases lining up with TRBD2. Germline loops: CDR1 SGHDT, CDR2 YYEEEE. With V trimmed by 7 bases and J by 2 bases, 8 bases remained unmatched. The CDR3 sequence is 16 residues long. CDR3 bases: TGTGCCAGCGGACCCGGACTAGCGGGAGGAGCCTACGAGCAGTACTTC. Residues: CASGPGLAGGAYEQYF.

This chain connects TRBV24-1 to TRBJ2-1, with 7 bases matching TRBD2. Germline assignment: CDR1 KGHDR and CDR2 SFDVKD. The length of the CDR3 is 14 residues. V shed 4 bases and J 8 bases; nucleotides not matched to a gene: 7. The CDR3 DNA reads as TGTGCCACCAGTGAGCGGGAGTCTAGGTATGAGCAGTTCTTC. Its translation: CATSERESRYEQFF.

This clonotype was observed a handful of times. The chain couples TRBV11-2 to TRBJ1-2; D call uncertain. This CDR3 has 16 residues. Looked up from germline, CDR1 is SGHAT and CDR2 is FQNNGV. The V gene lost 7 bases and the J gene lost 6 bases, with 24 bases spanning the gap. CDR3 in DNA: TGTGCCAGCACCTCAAACCCGGGAATATTCTCCGATGGCTACACCTTC. It codes for CASTSNPGIFSDGYTF.